The next 16 T cell receptor beta chains were all read from a single sample in a study of T cells in localized non-small cell lung cancer. Sequencing was performed with immunoSEQ multiplex PCR; in TCRdb, only in-frame clones are kept and a portion is missing. The sample lists 70,000 to 85,000 clones, around 85% seen once, with 1% to 1.5% in the top ten. The material was peripheral blood, obtained before any cancer treatment. These receptors all stem from a female donor of 60 years or more with stage I lung adenocarcinoma.

Details on this clone: At one end, the junction sequence differs from germline, possibly due to a read error. CDR3 nucleotide sequence: TGTGCCAGCTCACCAACAGGAGACTACGGCTACACCTTC. Its protein product is CASSPTGDYGYTF. The chain joins TRBV18 to TRBJ1-2; a weak D match, TRBD1 (5 bases). Germline CDR1 reads KGHSH; CDR2 reads LQKENI. This CDR3 contains 13 residues.

The table lists this clone with a few counts. The rearrangement links TRBV11-2 to TRBJ1-1, with a possible D match to TRBD1 (5 bases). Germline assignment: CDR1 SGHAT and CDR2 FQNNGV. Trimming left V 2 bases short and J 6 bases short, with 13 bases between. This CDR3 comprises 14 residues. The CDR3 loop is CASSLFRRDAEAFF. As DNA, the CDR3 is TGTGCCAGCAGCTTATTTCGCAGGGACGCTGAAGCTTTCTTT.

The chain is built from TRBV6-6 and TRBJ1-6; no clear D. This CDR3 spans 13 amino acids. V lost 10 bases and J 7 bases, leaving 14 bases between the germline ends. CDR1 and CDR2 from the germline V gene are MNHNY and SVGAGI (reference sequence). DNA of the CDR3: TGTGCCACCGTTTTTCATAGGAATTCACCCCTCCACTTT. It is translated as CATVFHRNSPLHF.

This chain links TRBV5-1 with TRBJ2-2, with 9 positions matching TRBD1. The ends lost 7 bases at V and 2 bases at J; junction bases unmatched: 9. Germline CDR1 SGHRS, CDR2 YFSETQ. CDR3 length equals 16 residues. The CDR3 DNA is TGCGCCAGCGGAACACTGGGACAGGGTAACACCGGGGAGCTGTTTTTT. It specifies CASGTLGQGNTGELFF.

V gene TRBV29-1 combines with J gene TRBJ2-5, with TRBD1 identical over 9 bases. The germline gives CDR1 SQVTM, CDR2 ANQGSEA. After removal of 7 bases from V and 4 bases from J, the junction contained 7 bases not matched to a gene. The CDR3 extends over 13 amino acids. Here the CDR3 reads CSAQPTGGETQYF. DNA of the CDR3: TGCAGCGCCCAGCCGACAGGGGGAGAGACCCAGTACTTC.

The chain combines TRBV6-1 with TRBJ2-7, with 10 bases lining up with TRBD1. Germline CDR1 and CDR2: MNHNS and SASEGT. CDR3 length: 14 amino acids. Losses at the gene ends were 7 bases for V and 4 bases for J; bases not matched to a gene: 7. Written as DNA, the CDR3 is TGTGCCAGCACCGAACCGGGACAGGGGTACGAGCAGTACTTC. Translation: CASTEPGQGYEQYF.

The chain employs TRBV11-2 and TRBJ2-7; tentatively, D is TRBD2 (6 bases). Germline V gives CDR1 SGHAT, CDR2 FQNNGV. Trimming cost V 6 bases and J 6 bases, with 12 bases left between them. There are 12 residues in the CDR3. CDR3 nucleotides: TGTGCCAGCAGGGGAGGAGGGGTCGAGCAGTACTTC. Its protein is CASRGGGVEQYF. The full variable domain, with the rest looked up from reference TRBV11-2 and TRBJ2-7, is EAGVAQSPRYKIIEKRQSVAFWCNPISGHATLYWYQQILGQGPKLLIQFQNNGVVDDSQLPKDRFSAERLKGVDSTLKIQPAKLEDSAVYLCASRGGGVEQYFGPGTRLTVT.

The chain carries TRBV12-5 and TRBJ1-1, with D tentatively TRBD1 (6 bases). This CDR3 comprises 14 residues. Germline V CDR1 and CDR2: LGHNT, FRNRAP. V shed 5 bases and J shed 5 bases, with 15 bases lying between them. Written as DNA, the CDR3 is TGTGCTAGTGGTCCTGGGGGGCTGAGGACTGAAGCTTTCTTT. Its protein product is CASGPGGLRTEAFF.

This clone was observed a single time. The J gene is TRBJ2-5, the V gene TRBV9; D gene unclear. The ends were cut back, 5 bases at V and 0 bases at J, with 5 bases in the middle. This CDR3 is 12 amino acids long. CDR1 and CDR2 (germline): SGDLS, YYNGEE. CDR3: CASSTNQETQYF. CDR3 coding DNA: TGTGCCAGCAGTACCAACCAAGAGACCCAGTACTTC. Looking up the rest from reference TRBV9 and TRBJ2-5 gives the full variable domain: DSGVTQTPKHLITATGQRVTLRCSPRSGDLSVYWYQQSLDQGLQFLIQYYNGEERAKGNILERFSAQQFPDLHSELNLSSLELGDSALYFCASSTNQETQYFGPGTRLLVL.

This chain uses TRBV7-2 with TRBJ1-2, with a possible D match to TRBD1 (5 bases). From germline, CDR1 is SGHTA and CDR2 FQGNSA. This CDR3 is built from 13 residues. V was shortened by 5 bases and J by 5 bases, with 12 bases between the two germline ends. The chain's CDR3 is CASSLQGRYGYTF. The CDR3, as DNA: TGTGCCAGCAGCCTCCAGGGTAGATATGGCTACACCTTC. The whole variable domain, remainder taken from reference TRBV7-2 and TRBJ1-2, is GAGVSQSPSNKVTEKGKDVELRCDPISGHTALYWYRQSLGQGLEFLIYFQGNSAPDKSGLPSDRFSAERTGGSVSTLTIQRTQQEDSAVYLCASSLQGRYGYTFGSGTRLTVV.

This chain links TRBV15 with TRBJ1-1; 9 nucleotides line up with TRBD1. The CDR3 is 14 amino acids. V shed 5 bases and J 6 bases; nucleotides not matched to a gene: 7. CDR1 is LNHNV, CDR2 YYDKDF, per germline (reference sequence). Here the CDR3 reads CATSWTGDVPEAFF. DNA of the CDR3: TGTGCCACCAGCTGGACAGGGGATGTCCCTGAAGCTTTCTTT.

The gene calls are TRBV19 and TRBJ2-6; D might be TRBD1 (6 bases). The ends were cut back, 6 bases at V and 2 bases at J, with 11 bases in the middle. Germline-derived CDR1 and CDR2 are LNHDA and SQIVND (reference sequence). The CDR3 loop spans 15 amino acids. The CDR3 loop is CASRSHRAGANVLTF. The CDR3 DNA reads as TGTGCCAGTAGATCTCACAGGGCTGGGGCCAACGTCCTGACTTTC.

V is TRBV5-6 and J is TRBJ1-5, with a possible D match to TRBD1 (5 bases). Per the germline V gene, CDR1 is SGHDT and CDR2 is YYEEEE. The V end was cut by 2 bases, the J end by 3 bases, with 6 bases between. This CDR3 is 13 amino acids long. The CDR3 DNA follows: TGTGCCAGCAGCTTCAGGGACAATCAGCCCCAGCATTTT. Translated, it gives CASSFRDNQPQHF.

The table lists this clone with a few counts. The rearrangement links TRBV18 to TRBJ2-1, with D uncertain. The germline V gene encodes CDR1 KGHSH and CDR2 LQKENI. The CDR3 runs 12 residues. Trimming removed 1 base at V and 6 bases at J, with 4 bases between. The CDR3 sequence: CASSPLSNEQFF. The CDR3 DNA is TGTGCCAGCTCACCACTCTCCAATGAGCAGTTCTTC.

The sample holds one count of this clone. The J gene is TRBJ1-1, the V gene TRBV7-9; D is unclear. Trimming stripped 7 bases from V and 6 bases from J, with 12 bases between. The CDR3 has 12 residues. Germline V gene data show CDR1 as SEHNR and CDR2 as FQNEAQ (reference sequence). The CDR3 DNA follows: TGTGCCAGCACGGTATATCGCCCTGAAGCTTTCTTT. Translation gives CASTVYRPEAFF.

This clone was recorded only once. The J gene is TRBJ2-7, the V gene TRBV9; D may correspond to TRBD1 or TRBD2 (5 bases each). The V gene's germline CDR1 is SGDLS and CDR2 YYNGEE. CDR3 length equals 13 residues. V was pared by 3 bases and J by 2 bases, with 9 bases between. CDR3 region: CASSGGRTYEQYF. CDR3 coding DNA: TGTGCCAGCAGCGGGGGACGGACCTACGAGCAGTACTTC.